The 26 T cell receptor beta chains given below trace back to one sample, sequenced in a study of graft-versus-host responses after intestinal transplantation. Generated by immunoSEQ multiplex PCR, the TCRdb table keeps only in-frame clones and is missing some. Of fewer than 20,000 clones in the sample, 25% to 40% were seen once. Specimen: alloreactive CD4+ T cells from a mixed lymphocyte reaction culture, collected before intestinal transplant. The subset denotes: CFSE-low proliferating T cells sorted from roughly 6-day pre-transplant mixed lymphocyte reaction (GvH or HvG direction). The receptors originated from a human patient who received an intestinal transplant.

This clone turned up a few times. The CDR3 DNA is TGTGCCAGCAGCTTAGGAGGCGGGACCACCGGGGAGCTGTTTTTT. Protein sequence: CASSLGGGTTGELFF. The chain couples TRBV11-2 to TRBJ2-2; the D gene is possibly TRBD2 (6 bases). V dropped 1 base and J dropped 4 bases, with 10 bases sitting between them. CDR1 and CDR2 from the germline V gene are SGHAT and FQNNGV. CDR3 size: 15 residues.

This chain uses TRBV4-3 with TRBJ1-6; no reliable D call. Looked up from germline, CDR1 is LGHNA and CDR2 is YSLEER. The CDR3 is made up of 15 amino acids. Trimming left V 2 bases short and J 8 bases short, with 13 bases between. The CDR3 DNA follows: TGCGCCAGCAGCCAAAGCGGAGTCCGGGATTCACCCCTCCACTTT. Encoded protein: CASSQSGVRDSPLHF.

The CDR3 is CASSEWDTNTGELFF. DNA of the CDR3: TGTGCCAGCAGCGAATGGGATACGAACACCGGGGAGCTGTTTTTT. J is TRBJ2-2 and V is TRBV9; D not resolved. The germline CDR1 and CDR2 sequences are SGDLS and YYNGEE. The CDR3 is 15 residues long. V lost 3 bases, J lost 0 bases, and 9 bases lay in between.

Judged by abundance, this clone is medium-sized. Other DNA sequences in the sample encode the same CDR3. The chain has TRBV6-5 and TRBJ1-1, with TRBD1 identical over 10 bases. The CDR3 sequence is 14 residues long. Germline CDR1 reads MNHEY; CDR2 reads SVGAGI. Unmatched junction bases numbered 6, after V lost 6 bases and J lost 5 bases. Written as DNA, the CDR3 is TGTGCCAGCAGCTCAGACAGGGGGCGGACTGAAGCTTTCTTT. The encoded protein is CASSSDRGRTEAFF.

The chain is built from TRBV6-1 and TRBJ1-5, with unresolved D. V shed 5 bases and J shed 4 bases, with 9 bases lying between them. CDR3 length equals 13 residues. CDR1 is MNHNS, CDR2 SASEGT, per germline. Here the CDR3 DNA reads TGTGCCAGCAGTTGGACGGAAAATCAGCCCCAGCATTTT. Its protein product is CASSWTENQPQHF.

This clone was observed a few times. V is TRBV29-1 and J is TRBJ2-3, with 7 bases identical to TRBD1. The CDR3 contains 12 residues. CDR1 and CDR2 from the germline V gene are SQVTM and ANQGSEA. J lost 11 bases, V lost 4 bases, and 9 bases had no gene match. CDR3 DNA: TGCAGCGTTGTCGACAGGGCCAACCGGCAGTATTTT. It yields the protein CSVVDRANRQYF.

This clone occurred a few times. The genes are TRBV19 and TRBJ2-7; the match to TRBD1 covers 10 bases. The V segment lost 9 bases and the J segment 3 bases; nucleotides outside the gene matches: 5. CDR3 size: 13 residues. The germline CDR1 and CDR2 sequences are LNHDA and SQIVND (reference sequence). The CDR3 sequence: CASGGTGVYEQYF. The DNA of the CDR3 is TGTGCCAGCGGGGGGACAGGGGTCTACGAGCAGTACTTC.

This chain connects TRBV25-1 to TRBJ1-3, with no clear D. Trimming removed 4 bases from V and 2 bases from J, with 0 bases in between. Germline V gene lookup returns CDR1 MGHDK and CDR2 SYGVNS. This CDR3 spans 11 amino acids. CDR3 DNA sequence: TGTGCCAGCAGTGCTGGAAACACCATATATTTT. Its translation: CASSAGNTIYF.

J is TRBJ2-3 and V is TRBV27, with a weak D call TRBD2 (7 bases). This CDR3 is built from 17 residues. The V and J ends lost 2 bases and 3 bases respectively, with 18 bases between them. The germline V gene encodes CDR1 MNHEY and CDR2 SMNVEV (reference sequence). The chain's CDR3 is CASSLGPWGGRTDTQYF. CDR3 nucleotides: TGTGCCAGCAGTTTAGGTCCTTGGGGGGGCCGAACAGATACGCAGTATTTT.

This sequence joins TRBV5-1 and TRBJ2-5, with 9 nucleotides matching TRBD1. V was pared by 6 bases and J by 4 bases, with 4 bases of the junction left unmatched. Germline V gene lookup returns CDR1 SGHRS and CDR2 YFSETQ. This CDR3 comprises 13 residues. The CDR3 nucleotides read TGCGCCAGCACCAGGACAGGGGCAGAGACCCAGTACTTC. Encoded protein: CASTRTGAETQYF. Using reference TRBV5-1 and TRBJ2-5 for the parts outside the CDR3, the full variable domain is KAGVTQTPRYLIKTRGQQVTLSCSPISGHRSVSWYQQTPGQGLQFLFEYFSETQRNKGNFPGRFSGRQFSNSRSEMNVSTLELGDSALYLCASTRTGAETQYFGPGTRLLVL.

The rearrangement links TRBV6-6 to TRBJ2-1; 8 bases are a match to TRBD1. CDR1 and CDR2 (germline): MNHNY, SVGAGI (reference sequence). The CDR3 length is 15 residues. Trimming removed 2 bases from V and 7 bases from J; junction bases left unmatched: 7. CDR3 nucleotide sequence: TGTGCCAGCAGTTACGGACAGGGTAGCGCAAATGAGCAGTTCTTC. Residues: CASSYGQGSANEQFF.

This rearrangement joins TRBV7-2 to TRBJ1-4; D unclear. The germline CDR1 and CDR2 sequences are SGHTA and FQGNSA. The V end lost 5 bases, the J end lost 6 bases, and 7 bases lay between the germline ends. The CDR3 sequence is 12 residues long. The CDR3 nucleotides read TGTGCCAGCAGCCTGACGGATGAAAAACTGTTTTTT. This gives the protein CASSLTDEKLFF. Full variable domain (missing parts from reference TRBV7-2 and TRBJ1-4): GAGVSQSPSNKVTEKGKDVELRCDPISGHTALYWYRQSLGQGLEFLIYFQGNSAPDKSGLPSDRFSAERTGGSVSTLTIQRTQQEDSAVYLCASSLTDEKLFFGSGTQLSVL.

CDR3 in DNA: TGTGCCAGCAGCTTAAATCCCGGGACAGGGGGTCGGACGGGTGAAGCTTTCTTT. Translation gives CASSLNPGTGGRTGEAFF. V usage is TRBV13 and J usage is TRBJ1-1; 11 nucleotides line up with TRBD1. After removal of 2 bases from V and 7 bases from J, the junction contained 15 bases not matched to a gene. CDR3 length equals 18 residues. Germline CDR1 is PRHDT and CDR2 is FYEKMQ (reference sequence).

This chain links TRBV18 with TRBJ2-1; D not resolved. In germline, CDR1 is KGHSH, CDR2 LQKENI. This CDR3 is built from 16 residues. V gave up 6 bases and J gave up 7 bases, with 22 bases separating them. This CDR3 is CASSLPSALVRNEQFF. The CDR3 nucleotides are TGTGCCAGCTCCCTACCGAGCGCCCTGGTGAGGAATGAGCAGTTCTTC.

This clone has just a few counts. The rearrangement joins TRBV6-7 to TRBJ2-2, with D perhaps TRBD2 (7 bases). TRBV6-7 belongs to the ORF category, with a function that is uncertain. V lost 0 bases and J lost 5, with 16 bases in between. This CDR3 has 17 residues. CDR3 nucleotides: TGTGCCAGCAGTTACTCGAGGCGGGGGCAAGAAACCGGGGAGCTGTTTTTT. Its translation is CASSYSRRGQETGELFF.

This clone was counted a few times. V and J are TRBV9 and TRBJ2-3; 8 bases match TRBD1. The length of the CDR3 is 15 residues. Germline assignment: CDR1 SGDLS and CDR2 YYNGEE. With 3 bases clipped from V and 3 bases from J, the junction kept 6 bases outside the gene matches. The DNA of the CDR3 is TGTGCCAGCAGCGCAACCCAGGGGGCAACAGATACGCAGTATTTT. Amino acid sequence: CASSATQGATDTQYF. Complete variable domain (other parts from reference TRBV9 and TRBJ2-3): DSGVTQTPKHLITATGQRVTLRCSPRSGDLSVYWYQQSLDQGLQFLIQYYNGEERAKGNILERFSAQQFPDLHSELNLSSLELGDSALYFCASSATQGATDTQYFGPGTRLTVL.

Points on this clone: A much larger clone lies one base from this, so it may be a read error. The V and J genes are TRBV7-6 and TRBJ2-3; D call uncertain. CDR3 length: 13 amino acids. Germline CDR1 is SGHVS and CDR2 is FNYEAQ. V was pared by 2 bases and J by 0 bases, with 3 bases between. The CDR3 bases are TGTGCCAGCAGCTTATGGAGCACAGATACGCAGTATTTT. Protein sequence: CASSLWSTDTQYF.

This clone rates as medium-sized. The chain couples TRBV6-1 to TRBJ1-1; unclear D gene. Per germline, CDR1 MNHNS and CDR2 SASEGT. With 8 bases removed from V and 2 bases from J, the gap between germline ends came to 12 bases. This CDR3 is built from 13 residues. Here the CDR3 reads CASGDTGNTEAFF. In DNA form, the CDR3 reads TGTGCCAGCGGAGATACGGGAAACACTGAAGCTTTCTTT.

This clone was recorded a few times. J is TRBJ2-2 and V is TRBV5-1; D is perhaps TRBD2 (6 bases). The V gene's germline CDR1 is SGHRS and CDR2 YFSETQ. The ends were cut back, 0 bases at V and 2 bases at J, with 14 bases in the middle. CDR3 length: 17 amino acids. Here the CDR3 reads CASSLAMAGYNTGELFF. Written as DNA, the CDR3 is TGCGCCAGCAGCTTGGCCATGGCGGGATACAACACCGGGGAGCTGTTTTTT.

The chain is built from TRBV2 and TRBJ1-3; D may be TRBD1 (6 bases). The germline V gene encodes CDR1 SNHLY and CDR2 FYNNEI. The CDR3 is made up of 13 amino acids. Deletions cut 4 bases from V and 3 bases from J, with 7 bases between. The CDR3, as DNA: TGTGCCAGCAGTGTACAGGGTGGAAACACCATATATTTT. It yields the protein CASSVQGGNTIYF.

This chain uses TRBV9 with TRBJ2-6; 11 bases line up with TRBD1. The CDR3 runs to 20 residues. The J segment lost 2 bases and the V segment lost 1 base, leaving 11 bases of the junction unmatched. Germline V CDR1 and CDR2: SGDLS, YYNGEE. The CDR3 reads CASSVRTGGRLGAGANVLTF. CDR3 nucleotides: TGTGCCAGCAGCGTACGGACAGGGGGCCGGTTGGGTGCTGGGGCCAACGTCCTGACTTTC.

The V gene is TRBV11-2, the J gene TRBJ2-2, with 13 nucleotides matching TRBD2. There are 15 residues in the CDR3. V lost 5 bases and J lost 6; bases outside the gene matches: 3. The germline CDR1 and CDR2 sequences are SGHAT and FQNNGV. The CDR3: CASSIGTSGAGELFF. In DNA, the CDR3 is TGTGCCAGCAGCATAGGGACTAGCGGGGCCGGGGAGCTGTTTTTT.

The chain couples TRBV6-4 to TRBJ1-5; D uncertain. V was shortened by 0 bases and J by 0 bases, with 9 bases between the two germline ends. The CDR3 is 16 amino acids. CDR1 is MRHNA and CDR2 is SNTAGT in the germline V gene. CDR3 residues: CASSDSGYYSNQPQHF. The CDR3 DNA reads TGTGCCAGCAGTGACTCAGGGTACTATAGCAATCAGCCCCAGCATTTT.

The CDR3 nucleotides read TGTGCCAGCGGGCTAGCGGCGAACACCGGGGAGCTGTTTTTT. Translation gives CASGLAANTGELFF. The chain has TRBV6-5 and TRBJ2-2; 7 bases map to TRBD2. Per germline, CDR1 MNHEY and CDR2 SVGAGI. V lost 8 bases and J lost 0; bases outside the gene matches: 3. CDR3 length: 14 residues.

This clone turned up a few times. V is TRBV7-9 and J is TRBJ1-3; D call uncertain. Trimming took off 0 bases at V and 4 bases at J, with 7 bases between the two ends. This CDR3 has 14 amino acids. Germline assignment: CDR1 SEHNR and CDR2 FQNEAQ (reference sequence). The CDR3 region is CASSLANSGNTIYF. The DNA of the CDR3 is TGTGCCAGCAGCTTAGCGAACAGCGGAAACACCATATATTTT. Variable domain in full (rest from reference TRBV7-9 and TRBJ1-3): DTGVSQNPRHKITKRGQNVTFRCDPISEHNRLYWYRQTLGQGPEFLTYFQNEAQLEKSRLLSDRFSAERPKGSFSTLEIQRTEQGDSAMYLCASSLANSGNTIYFGEGSWLTVV.

The chain has TRBV6-1 and TRBJ1-4; D not resolved. The V end was cut by 6 bases, the J end by 3 bases, with 8 bases between. The CDR3 is made up of 13 amino acids. In germline, CDR1 is MNHNS, CDR2 SASEGT. The CDR3 nucleotides are TGTGCCAGCAGGAGGAGTCCTAATGAAAAACTGTTTTTT. This sequence encodes CASRRSPNEKLFF.